The clone carrying this T cell receptor (beta chain) was picked up many times. What it recognizes is unknown. This record belongs to a study of cytomegalovirus exposure and HLA in healthy donors. Turning to the study itself: There were approximately 80 million unique TCRs (from HLA-typed donors) in an early data release.

The study, taken as a whole, reports: TCR beta sequences reportedly predicted most subjects' HLA-A and HLA-B alleles accurately. It was reportedly the case that the classifier diagnosed cytomegalovirus status with high specificity and sensitivity.

The PCR contained 60 Vbeta and 13 Jbeta primers. Libraries were prepared by immunoSEQ multiplex PCR; TCRdb keeps only in-frame clonotypes and omits some of them. The data contain 220,000 or so clones, 70% to 85% of them singletons. The germline V gene has CDR1 SGHTA and CDR2 FQGTGA. Trimming took 2 bases from V and 4 from J, leaving 18 bases between them. CDR3 length equals 18 residues. The sample consisted of PBMCs. The receptor was derived from a male donor in good health and CMV-seronegative. The chain joins TRBV7-3 to TRBJ2-6; weak D call: TRBD2 (6 bases). In nucleotides, the CDR3 is TGTGCCAGCAGCTTACATGGAGACACGGCGGGGGGGGCCAACGTCCTGACTTTC. The encoded protein is CASSLHGDTAGGANVLTF.